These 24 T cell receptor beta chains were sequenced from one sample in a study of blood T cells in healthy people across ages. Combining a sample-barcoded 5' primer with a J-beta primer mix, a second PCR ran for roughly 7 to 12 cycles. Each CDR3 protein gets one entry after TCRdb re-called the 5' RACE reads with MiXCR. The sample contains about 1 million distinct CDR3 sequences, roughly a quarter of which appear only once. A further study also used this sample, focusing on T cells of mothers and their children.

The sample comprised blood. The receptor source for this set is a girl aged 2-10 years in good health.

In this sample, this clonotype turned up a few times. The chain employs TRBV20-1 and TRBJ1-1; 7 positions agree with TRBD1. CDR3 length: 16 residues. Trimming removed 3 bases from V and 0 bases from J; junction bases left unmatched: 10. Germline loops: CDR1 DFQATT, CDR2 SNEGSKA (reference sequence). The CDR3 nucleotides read TGCAGTGCTAGGGGGGGCAGGGGGTCGGTGAACACTGAAGCTTTCTTT. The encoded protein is CSARGGRGSVNTEAFF.

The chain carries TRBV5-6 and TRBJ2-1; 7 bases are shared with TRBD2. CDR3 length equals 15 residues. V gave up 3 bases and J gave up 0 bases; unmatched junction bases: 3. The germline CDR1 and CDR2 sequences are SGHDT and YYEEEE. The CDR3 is CASSSSGDSYNEQFF. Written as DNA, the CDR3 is TGTGCCAGCAGCTCAAGCGGGGACTCCTACAATGAGCAGTTCTTC.

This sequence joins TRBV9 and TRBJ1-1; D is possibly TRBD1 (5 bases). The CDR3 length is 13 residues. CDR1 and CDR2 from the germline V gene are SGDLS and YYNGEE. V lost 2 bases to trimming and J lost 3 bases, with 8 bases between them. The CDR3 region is CASSVGGDTEAFF. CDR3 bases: TGTGCCAGCAGCGTCGGGGGAGACACTGAAGCTTTCTTT.

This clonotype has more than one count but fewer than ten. The DNA for the CDR3 is TGCAGTGCTGGGCGGACTCTCGAAGAGACCCAGTACTTC. Residues: CSAGRTLEETQYF. The rearrangement uses TRBV20-1 and TRBJ2-5, with a weak D call TRBD2 (5 bases). From germline, CDR1 is DFQATT and CDR2 SNEGSKA (reference sequence). This CDR3 has 13 amino acids. V was trimmed by 5 bases and J by 3 bases, leaving 13 bases between them.

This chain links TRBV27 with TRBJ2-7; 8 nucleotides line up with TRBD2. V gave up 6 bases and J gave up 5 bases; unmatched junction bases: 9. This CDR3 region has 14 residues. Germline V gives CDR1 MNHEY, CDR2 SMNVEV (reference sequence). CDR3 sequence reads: CASRKAGARDEQYF. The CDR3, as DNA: TGTGCCAGCAGAAAAGCGGGAGCACGTGACGAGCAGTACTTC.

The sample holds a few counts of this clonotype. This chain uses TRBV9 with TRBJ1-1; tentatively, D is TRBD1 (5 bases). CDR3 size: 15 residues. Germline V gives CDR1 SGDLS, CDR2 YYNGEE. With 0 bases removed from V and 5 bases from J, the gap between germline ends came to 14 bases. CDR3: CASSVGDRLVTEAFF. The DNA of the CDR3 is TGTGCCAGCAGCGTAGGAGACAGACTAGTGACTGAAGCTTTCTTT.

The CDR3 DNA follows: TGCGCCAGCAGTATCGGGGGGGCCGGTATGATCGAGACCCAGTACTTC. Translating it yields CASSIGGAGMIETQYF. The chain has TRBV5-1 and TRBJ2-5; TRBD2 matches at 8 bases. This CDR3 has 16 residues. V shed 5 bases, J shed 5 bases, and the junction held 14 bases outside the gene matches. Germline V gene data show CDR1 as SGHRS and CDR2 as YFSETQ.

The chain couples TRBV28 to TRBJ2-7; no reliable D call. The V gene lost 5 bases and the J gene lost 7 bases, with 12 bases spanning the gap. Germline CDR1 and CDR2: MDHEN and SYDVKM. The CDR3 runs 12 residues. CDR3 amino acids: CASSLPPGEQYF. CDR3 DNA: TGTGCCAGCAGTCTCCCGCCGGGTGAGCAGTACTTC.

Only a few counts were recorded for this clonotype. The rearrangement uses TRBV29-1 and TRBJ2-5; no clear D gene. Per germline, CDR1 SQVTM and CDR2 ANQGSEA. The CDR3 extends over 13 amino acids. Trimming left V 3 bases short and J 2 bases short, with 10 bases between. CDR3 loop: CSVEALFQETQYF. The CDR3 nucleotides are TGCAGCGTTGAGGCGCTATTTCAAGAGACCCAGTACTTC.

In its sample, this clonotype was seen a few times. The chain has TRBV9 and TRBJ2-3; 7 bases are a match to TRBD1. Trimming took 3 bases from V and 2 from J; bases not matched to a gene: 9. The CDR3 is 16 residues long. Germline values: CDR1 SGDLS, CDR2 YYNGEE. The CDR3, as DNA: TGTGCCAGCAGCGATGACCGGGACAGACCCACAGATACGCAGTATTTT. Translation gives CASSDDRDRPTDTQYF.

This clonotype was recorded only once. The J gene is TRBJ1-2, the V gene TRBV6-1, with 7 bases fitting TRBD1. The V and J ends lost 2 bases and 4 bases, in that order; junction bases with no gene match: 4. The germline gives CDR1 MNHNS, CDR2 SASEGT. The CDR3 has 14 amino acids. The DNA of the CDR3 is TGTGCCAGCAGTGAATGGGACAGCAGCTATGGCTACACCTTC. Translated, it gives CASSEWDSSYGYTF.

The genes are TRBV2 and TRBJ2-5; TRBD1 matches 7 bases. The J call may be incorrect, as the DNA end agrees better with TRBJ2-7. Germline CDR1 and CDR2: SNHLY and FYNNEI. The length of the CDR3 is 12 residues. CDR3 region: CATKTGPYEQYF. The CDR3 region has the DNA TGTGCCACCAAGACAGGGCCGTACGAGCAGTACTTC.

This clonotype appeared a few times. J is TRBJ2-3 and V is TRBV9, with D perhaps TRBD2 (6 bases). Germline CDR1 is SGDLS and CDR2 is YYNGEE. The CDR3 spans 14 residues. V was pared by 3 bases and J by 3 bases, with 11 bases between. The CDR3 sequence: CASSEGGMTDTQYF. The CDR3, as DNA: TGTGCCAGCAGCGAGGGAGGTATGACAGATACGCAGTATTTT.

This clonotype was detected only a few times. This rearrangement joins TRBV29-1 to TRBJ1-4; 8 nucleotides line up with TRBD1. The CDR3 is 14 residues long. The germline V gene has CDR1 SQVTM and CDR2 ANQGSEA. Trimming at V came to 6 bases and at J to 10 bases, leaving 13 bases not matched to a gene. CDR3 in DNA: TGCAGCGTGGGACCGACAGGGGCGCAGGGAAAACTGTTTTTT. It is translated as CSVGPTGAQGKLFF.

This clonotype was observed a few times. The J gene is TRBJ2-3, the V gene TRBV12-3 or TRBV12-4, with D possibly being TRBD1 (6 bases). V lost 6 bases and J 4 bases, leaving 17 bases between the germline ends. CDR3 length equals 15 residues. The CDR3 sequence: CASSPPNRVPDTQYF. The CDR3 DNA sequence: TGTGCCAGCAGCCCCCCAAACAGGGTCCCAGATACGCAGTATTTT.

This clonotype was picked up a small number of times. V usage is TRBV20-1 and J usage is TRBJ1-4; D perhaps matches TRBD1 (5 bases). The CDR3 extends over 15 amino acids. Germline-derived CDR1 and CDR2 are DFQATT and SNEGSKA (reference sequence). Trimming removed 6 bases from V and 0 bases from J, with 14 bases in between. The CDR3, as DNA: TGCAGTGCCATTAAAGACAGAGCAACTAATGAAAAACTGTTTTTT. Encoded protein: CSAIKDRATNEKLFF.

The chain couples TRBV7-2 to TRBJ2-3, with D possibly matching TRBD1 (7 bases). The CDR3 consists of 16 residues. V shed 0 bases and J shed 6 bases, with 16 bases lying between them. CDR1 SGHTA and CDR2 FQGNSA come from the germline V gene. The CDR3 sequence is CASSLAPLTGRDTQYF. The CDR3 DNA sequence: TGTGCCAGCAGCTTAGCTCCTTTGACAGGGAGGGATACGCAGTATTTT.

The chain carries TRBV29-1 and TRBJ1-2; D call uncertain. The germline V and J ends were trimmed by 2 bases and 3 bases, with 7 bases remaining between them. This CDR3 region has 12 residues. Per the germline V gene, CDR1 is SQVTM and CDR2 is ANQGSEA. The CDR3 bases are TGCAGCGTTGAATGGGCGGACTATGGCTACACCTTC. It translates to CSVEWADYGYTF.

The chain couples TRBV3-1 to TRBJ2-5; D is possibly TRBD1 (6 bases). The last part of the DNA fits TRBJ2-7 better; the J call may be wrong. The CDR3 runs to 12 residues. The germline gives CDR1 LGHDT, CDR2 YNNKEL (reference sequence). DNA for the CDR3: TGTGCCAGCAGCCGTCGGACAGACGAGCAGTACTTC. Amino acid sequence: CASSRRTDEQYF.

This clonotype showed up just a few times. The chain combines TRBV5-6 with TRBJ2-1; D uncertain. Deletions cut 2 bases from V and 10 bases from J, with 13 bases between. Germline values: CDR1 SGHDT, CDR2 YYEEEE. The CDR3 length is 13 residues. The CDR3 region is CASSFILDEEQFF. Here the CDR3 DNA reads TGTGCCAGCAGCTTCATCCTGGACGAGGAGCAGTTCTTC.

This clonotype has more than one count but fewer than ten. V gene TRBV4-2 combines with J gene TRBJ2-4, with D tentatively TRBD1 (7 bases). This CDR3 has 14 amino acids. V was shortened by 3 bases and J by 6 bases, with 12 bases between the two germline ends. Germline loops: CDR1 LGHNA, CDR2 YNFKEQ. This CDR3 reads CASSQGGQSNIQYF. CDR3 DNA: TGTGCCAGCAGCCAGGGGGGACAGTCAAACATTCAGTACTTC.

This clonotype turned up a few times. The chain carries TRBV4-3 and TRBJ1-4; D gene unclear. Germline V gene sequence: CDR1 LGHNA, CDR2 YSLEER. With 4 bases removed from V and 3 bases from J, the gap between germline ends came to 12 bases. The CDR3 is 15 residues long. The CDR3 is CASSRRRVPNEKLFF. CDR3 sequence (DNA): TGCGCCAGCAGCCGACGGAGGGTCCCTAATGAAAAACTGTTTTTT.

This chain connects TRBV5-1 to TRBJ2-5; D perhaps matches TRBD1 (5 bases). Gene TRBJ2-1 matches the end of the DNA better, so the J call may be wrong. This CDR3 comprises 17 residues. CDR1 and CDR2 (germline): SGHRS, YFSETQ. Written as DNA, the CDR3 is TGCGCCAGCAGCTTGGGGGGCAGTGTTGCAGGTGGCAATGAGCAGTTCTTC. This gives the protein CASSLGGSVAGGNEQFF.

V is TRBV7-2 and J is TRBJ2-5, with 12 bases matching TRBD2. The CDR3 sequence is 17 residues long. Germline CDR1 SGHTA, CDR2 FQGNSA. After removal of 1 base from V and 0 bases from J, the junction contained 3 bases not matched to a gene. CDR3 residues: CASSLELAGGYQETQYF. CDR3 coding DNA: TGTGCCAGCAGCTTAGAACTAGCGGGGGGTTACCAAGAGACCCAGTACTTC. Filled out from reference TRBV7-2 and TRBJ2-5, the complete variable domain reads GAGVSQSPSNKVTEKGKDVELRCDPISGHTALYWYRQSLGQGLEFLIYFQGNSAPDKSGLPSDRFSAERTGGSVSTLTIQRTQQEDSAVYLCASSLELAGGYQETQYFGPGTRLLVL.